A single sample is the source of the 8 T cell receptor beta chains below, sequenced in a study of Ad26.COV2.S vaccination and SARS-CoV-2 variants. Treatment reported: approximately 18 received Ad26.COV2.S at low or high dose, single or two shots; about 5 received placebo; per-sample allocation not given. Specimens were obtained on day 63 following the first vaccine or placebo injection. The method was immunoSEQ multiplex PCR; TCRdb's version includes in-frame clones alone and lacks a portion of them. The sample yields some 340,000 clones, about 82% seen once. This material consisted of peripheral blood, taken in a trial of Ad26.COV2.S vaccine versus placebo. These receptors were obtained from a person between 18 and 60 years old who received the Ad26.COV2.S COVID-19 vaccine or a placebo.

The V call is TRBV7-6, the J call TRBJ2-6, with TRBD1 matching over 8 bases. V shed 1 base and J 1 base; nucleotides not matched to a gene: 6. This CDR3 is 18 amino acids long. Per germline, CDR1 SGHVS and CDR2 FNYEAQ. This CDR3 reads CASSLGRGLGSGANVLTF. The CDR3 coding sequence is TGTGCCAGCAGCTTAGGCAGGGGGCTCGGTTCTGGGGCCAACGTCCTGACTTTC. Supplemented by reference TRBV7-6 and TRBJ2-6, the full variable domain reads GAGVSQSPRYKVTKRGQDVALRCDPISGHVSLYWYRQALGQGPEFLTYFNYEAQQDKSGLPNDRFSAERPEGSISTLTIQRTEQRDSAMYRCASSLGRGLGSGANVLTFGAGSRLTVL.

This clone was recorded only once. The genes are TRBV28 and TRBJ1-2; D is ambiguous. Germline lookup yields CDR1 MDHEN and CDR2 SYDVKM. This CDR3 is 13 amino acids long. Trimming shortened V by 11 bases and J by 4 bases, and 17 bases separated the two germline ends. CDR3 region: CASQAGERYGYTF. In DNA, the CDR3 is TGTGCCTCCCAGGCCGGCGAACGCTATGGCTACACCTTC.

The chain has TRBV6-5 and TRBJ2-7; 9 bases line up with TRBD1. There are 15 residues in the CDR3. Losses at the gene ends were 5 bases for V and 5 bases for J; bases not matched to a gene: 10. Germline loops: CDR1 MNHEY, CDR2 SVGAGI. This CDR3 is CASSPLTGTGNEQYF. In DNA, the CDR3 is TGTGCCAGCAGTCCCTTGACCGGGACAGGGAACGAGCAGTACTTC.

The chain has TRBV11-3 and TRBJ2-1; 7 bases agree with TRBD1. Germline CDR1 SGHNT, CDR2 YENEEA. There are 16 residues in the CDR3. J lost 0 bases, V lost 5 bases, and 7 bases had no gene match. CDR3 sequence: CASSLRQGPSYNEQFF. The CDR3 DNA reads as TGTGCCAGCAGCCTCCGACAGGGACCCTCCTACAATGAGCAGTTCTTC. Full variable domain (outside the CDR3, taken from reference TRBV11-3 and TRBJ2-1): EAGVVQSPRYKIIEKKQPVAFWCNPISGHNTLYWYLQNLGQGPELLIRYENEEAVDDSQLPKDRFSAERLKGVDSTLKIQPAELGDSAVYLCASSLRQGPSYNEQFFGPGTRLTVL.

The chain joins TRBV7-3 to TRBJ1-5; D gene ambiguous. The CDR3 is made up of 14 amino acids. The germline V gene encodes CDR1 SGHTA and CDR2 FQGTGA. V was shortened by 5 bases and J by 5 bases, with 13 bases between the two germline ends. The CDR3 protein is CASSPPRGYQPQHF. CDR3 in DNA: TGTGCCAGCAGCCCTCCGAGAGGGTATCAGCCCCAGCATTTT.

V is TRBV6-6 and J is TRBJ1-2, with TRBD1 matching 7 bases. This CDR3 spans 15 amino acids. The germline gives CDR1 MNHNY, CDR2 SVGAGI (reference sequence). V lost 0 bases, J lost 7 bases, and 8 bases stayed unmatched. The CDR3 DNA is TGTGCCAGCAGTTACTCGGGACAGAGGGGAAGTGGCTACACCTTC. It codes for CASSYSGQRGSGYTF.

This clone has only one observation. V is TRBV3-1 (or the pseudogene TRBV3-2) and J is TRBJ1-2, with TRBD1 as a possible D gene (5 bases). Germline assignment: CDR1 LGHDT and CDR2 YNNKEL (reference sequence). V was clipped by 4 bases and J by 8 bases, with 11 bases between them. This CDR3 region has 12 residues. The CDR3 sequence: CASSLLEGGYTF. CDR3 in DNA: TGTGCCAGCAGCCTTCTAGAGGGGGGCTACACCTTC.

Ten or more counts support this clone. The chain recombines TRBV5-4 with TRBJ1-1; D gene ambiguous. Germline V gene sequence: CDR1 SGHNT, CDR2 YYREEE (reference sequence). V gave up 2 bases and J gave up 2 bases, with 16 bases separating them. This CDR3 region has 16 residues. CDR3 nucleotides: TGTGCCAGCAGCTTAATGCAAAATAGCCCCAACACTGAAGCTTTCTTT. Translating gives CASSLMQNSPNTEAFF.